This TCR beta chain was sequenced during a study of T cell repertoires in cytomegalovirus infection. Study-level information: Matching HLA type, along with CMV infection, was indicated by public TCR beta signatures.

Germline CDR1 reads DFQATT; CDR2 reads SNEGSKA (reference sequence). The CDR3 is made up of 12 amino acids. The V end lost 1 base, the J end lost 2 bases, and 3 bases lay between the germline ends. Study conclusions and caveats: Identification of carriers of CMV plus the relevant HLA was performed using cumulative public TCR beta family frequency.

For this clonotype: The antigen remains unidentified.

TCRdb itself ran the reads through MiXCR, one entry per CDR3 protein. The data show 600,000 to 800,000 distinct CDR3 sequences, 20% to 25% seen once. The specimen sequenced was CD8+ T cells from PBMCs. The sequence derives from a human donor in good health (CMV status not recorded). Some clones in this sample may be carry-over from other donors' samples. The rearrangement joins TRBV20-1 to TRBJ1-5; no clear D. CDR3 sequence (DNA): TGCAGTGCTAGAGGTGGCAATCAGCCCCAGCATTTT. It codes for CSARGGNQPQHF.